A selection of T cell receptor beta chains follows, all from one sample in a study of T cell repertoires in ileal Crohn's disease. The table came from immunoSEQ multiplex PCR; TCRdb's copy has only in-frame clones and leaves some out. The sample yields under 13,000 clones, more than 75% seen once. The sequencing sample was made of ileal tissue. Source of these receptors: an adult with Crohn's disease. CDR3s include the opening cysteine and the closing phenylalanine or tryptophan. The D gene is left open where the match is weak. Clone size is given for some rows only: seen once, a few or many times, or a class if the clone is expanded.

NA,NA,TRBJ2-5,TRBV18,TGTGCCAGCTCGGACTACGACCAAGAGACCCAGTACTTC,CASSDYDQETQYF
TRBD1,NA,TRBJ2-5,TRBV9,TGTGCCAGCAGCGTAGGGGACAGTCAAGAGACCCAGTACTTC,CASSVGDSQETQYF
NA,NA,TRBJ1-1,TRBV5-1,TGCGCCAGCAAGCGGAGTATGAACACTGAAGCTTTCTTT,CASKRSMNTEAFF
NA,NA,TRBJ2-5,TRBV4-1,TGCGCCAGCAGCCGTGAGAGAGGAGAGACCCAGTACTTC,CASSRERGETQYF
TRBD1,NA,TRBJ2-1,TRBV4-2,TGTGCCAGCAGCCAAGATCCCCAGGGGGTCAATGAGCAGTTCTTC,CASSQDPQGVNEQFF
TRBD1,NA,TRBJ1-1,TRBV6-5,TGTGCCAGCACTCAAACAGGGGGCCTTGAAGCTTTCTTT,CASTQTGGLEAFF
NA,NA,TRBJ1-2,TRBV29-1,TGCAGCATAGGGGACTATGGCTACACCTTC,CSIGDYGYTF
NA,once,TRBJ2-7,TRBV2,TGTGCCAGCTCCCCGCAAGGGGGCGAGCAGTACTTC,CASSPQGGEQYF
NA,few,TRBJ1-3,TRBV4-1,TGCGCCAGCAGCCAAGATCGGGCGGGATATGGAAACACCATATATTTT,CASSQDRAGYGNTIYF
NA,NA,TRBJ1-4,TRBV10-2,TGCGCCAGCAGTCCCGGGAATGAAAAACTGTTTTTT,CASSPGNEKLFF
TRBD2,NA,TRBJ2-1,TRBV7-2,TGTGCCAGCAGCCCTCGGGGCGGGAGGTGGAATGAGCAGTTCTTC,CASSPRGGRWNEQFF
NA,few,TRBJ1-2,TRBV19,TGTGCCAGTAGTATAGGAGCCGGCGGCTATGGCTACACCTTC,CASSIGAGGYGYTF
TRBD2,NA,TRBJ2-1,TRBV7-3,TGTGCCAGCAGCTCCATAGCGGGAGGGAACCTTCAAGAGCAGTTCTTC,CASSSIAGGNLQEQFF